A selection of T cell receptor beta chains follows, all from one sample in a study. TCRdb re-derived calls from the multiplex PCR reads in MiXCR, one entry per CDR3 protein. The table lists around 400 distinct CDR3 sequences, about 8.9% of them singletons. Sequences were obtained from tumor-infiltrating naive CD4+ T cells sorted from the breast tumor. The receptors were gathered from a female donor with breast cancer. CDR3s include the opening cysteine and the closing phenylalanine or tryptophan. A D gene is named only where the DNA matches it firmly. Each size is once, few, many or a size class.

D gene	V gene	J gene	clone size	CDR3 protein	CDR3 DNA
.	TRBV12-3/TRBV12-4	TRBJ1-2	many	CASSTRHSSNYGYTF	TGTGCCAGCAGCACAAGACACTCGTCCAACTATGGCTACACCTTC
.	TRBV12-3/TRBV12-4	TRBJ1-2	medium-sized	CASHSPAGEAYGYTF	TGTGCCAGCCATTCCCCGGCAGGGGAGGCCTATGGCTACACCTTC
TRBD1	TRBV12-3/TRBV12-4	TRBJ1-2	hyperexpanded	CASSPGQGLSNYGYTF	TGTGCCAGCAGCCCGGGACAGGGGCTCTCTAACTATGGCTACACCTTC
.	TRBV12-3/TRBV12-4	TRBJ1-2	medium-sized	CASRPTQGQNTF	TGTGCCAGCAGACCCACGCAGGGGCAGAACACCTTC
.	TRBV12-3/TRBV12-4	TRBJ1-2	few	CASRPLLCYTF	TGTGCCAGCAGACCTCTACTATGCTACACCTTC
TRBD1	TRBV12-3/TRBV12-4	TRBJ1-2	medium-sized	CASRPTTGVRHGYTF	TGTGCCAGCAGGCCCACCACAGGGGTAAGGCATGGCTACACCTTC
.	TRBV12-3/TRBV12-4	TRBJ1-2	large	CASSPHRSYGYTF	TGTGCCAGCAGTCCACACAGAAGCTATGGCTACACCTTC
.	TRBV12-3/TRBV12-4	TRBJ1-2	medium-sized	CASSLSTGGLDGYTF	TGTGCCAGCAGTTTAAGCACAGGAGGGTTGGATGGCTACACCTTC
.	TRBV12-3/TRBV12-4	TRBJ1-2	medium-sized	CASSWEGYGYTF	TGTGCCAGCAGTTGGGAGGGATATGGCTACACCTTC
.	TRBV12-3/TRBV12-4	TRBJ1-2	medium-sized	CASSLRATGDGYTF	TGTGCCAGCAGTTTAAGGGCCACGGGCGATGGCTACACCTTC
.	TRBV12-3/TRBV12-4	TRBJ1-2	many	CASSLSAGKNYGYTF	TGTGCCAGCAGTTTATCGGCAGGGAAGAACTATGGCTACACCTTC
.	TRBV12-3/TRBV12-4	TRBJ1-2	medium-sized	CASSQSDGDYGYTF	TGTGCCAGCAGTCAATCCGACGGGGACTATGGCTACACCTTC
.	TRBV12-3/TRBV12-4	TRBJ1-2	many	CASSLAPGVHGYTF	TGTGCCAGCAGTTTAGCCCCGGGAGTCCATGGCTACACCTTC
.	TRBV12-3/TRBV12-4	TRBJ1-2	medium-sized	CASSFGRNNGYTF	TGTGCCAGCAGTTTCGGCAGAAATAATGGCTACACCTTC
.	TRBV12-3/TRBV12-4	TRBJ1-2	few	CASGWTYGYTF	TGTGCCAGCGGGTGGACCTATGGCTACACCTTC
TRBD1	TRBV12-3/TRBV12-4	TRBJ1-2	many	CASSMTGHGGYTF	TGTGCCAGCAGCATGACAGGGCACGGTGGCTACACCTTC
.	TRBV12-3/TRBV12-4	TRBJ1-2	many	CASTFLGQRNYGYTF	TGTGCCAGCACCTTCTTGGGGCAGAGAAACTATGGCTACACCTTC
.	TRBV12-3/TRBV12-4	TRBJ1-2	medium-sized	CASSSGVYGYTF	TGTGCCAGCAGTTCGGGAGTCTATGGCTACACCTTC
.	TRBV12-3/TRBV12-4	TRBJ1-2	many	CASSLRTNYGYTF	TGTGCCAGCAGTTTAAGAACGAACTATGGCTACACCTTC
.	TRBV12-3/TRBV12-4	TRBJ1-2	many	CASSRDQGYGYTF	TGTGCCAGCAGCCGGGACCAGGGGTATGGCTACACCTTC
TRBD1	TRBV12-3/TRBV12-4	TRBJ1-2	medium-sized	CASSLRAPGQGLYGYTF	TGTGCCAGCAGTTTACGCGCACCGGGACAGGGACTCTATGGCTACACCTTC
.	TRBV12-3/TRBV12-4	TRBJ1-2	hyperexpanded	CASGAPYGYTF	TGTGCCAGCGGGGCACCCTATGGCTACACCTTC